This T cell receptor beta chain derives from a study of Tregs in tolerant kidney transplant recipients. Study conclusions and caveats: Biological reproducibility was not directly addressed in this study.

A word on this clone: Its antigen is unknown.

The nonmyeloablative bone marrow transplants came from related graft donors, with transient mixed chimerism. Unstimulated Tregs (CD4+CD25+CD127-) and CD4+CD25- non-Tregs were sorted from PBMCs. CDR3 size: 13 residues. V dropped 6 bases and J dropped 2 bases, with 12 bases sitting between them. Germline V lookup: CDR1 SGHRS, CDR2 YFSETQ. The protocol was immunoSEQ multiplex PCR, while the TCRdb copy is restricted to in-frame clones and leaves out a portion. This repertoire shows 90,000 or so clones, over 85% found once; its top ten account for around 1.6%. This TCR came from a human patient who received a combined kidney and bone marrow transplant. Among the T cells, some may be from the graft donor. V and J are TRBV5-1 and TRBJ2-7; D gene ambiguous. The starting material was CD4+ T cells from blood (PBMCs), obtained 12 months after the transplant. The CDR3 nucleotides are TGCGCCAGCACTCATGCGGCTCCCTACGAGCAGTACTTC. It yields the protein CASTHAAPYEQYF.